The clone carrying this T cell receptor (beta chain) was seen more than once but under ten times. Its antigen is still unknown. The sample originates from a study of T-cell reconstitution after alpha-beta-depleted transplantation in children. This CDR3 has 15 amino acids. Looked up from germline, CDR1 is SGHDT and CDR2 is YYEEEE. The trim removed 0 bases at V and 5 bases at J, leaving 4 bases unmatched. A TCRbeta library incorporating unique molecular identifiers was prepared. TCRdb recomputed calls from the PCR reads with MiXCR, one row per CDR3 protein. The sample records around 490,000 distinct CDR3 sequences, about an eighth being singletons. Whole-study results and caveats: The study traced high day-60 TCRbeta diversity in some patients to surviving recipient T cells and thymic progenitors. By about two months after transplant, alpha-beta T cells reportedly arose from several hundred graft clones that had expanded. At one year after transplant, newly produced T cells mostly accounted for T-cell counts and diversity.

The source material was PBMCs, mostly from graft donor cells, sampled 180 days after TCRalphabeta/CD19-depleted stem cell transplant. The receptor was isolated from a female patient between 2 and 15 years old who had a stem cell transplant for aplastic anemia, so the T cells may come from the graft donor. The chain joins TRBV5-6 to TRBJ2-1; 8 nucleotides align to TRBD2. CDR3 amino acids: CASSLGRTSNNEQFF. The CDR3 DNA is TGTGCCAGCAGCTTGGGGCGGACTAGCAACAATGAGCAGTTCTTC.